The 23 T cell receptor beta chains below come from one sample, sequenced in a study of cytomegalovirus exposure and HLA in healthy donors. The PCR contained 60 Vbeta and 13 Jbeta primers. Only in-frame clones appear in the TCRdb table, and some are missing; sequencing was by immunoSEQ multiplex PCR. The table records 150,000 to 200,000 clones, more than 85% of them present only once. The specimen was PBMCs. The receptors shown here come from a girl less than two years old in good health and CMV-seronegative.

This clone was observed a handful of times. CDR3 loop: CATSRDGGPQETQYF. The CDR3 DNA is TGTGCCACCAGCAGAGATGGAGGACCGCAAGAGACCCAGTACTTC. The rearrangement joins TRBV15 to TRBJ2-5; weak D call: TRBD2 (5 bases). Trimming pared 0 bases from V and 2 bases from J, leaving 10 bases between. The CDR3 runs to 15 residues. Germline loops: CDR1 LNHNV, CDR2 YYDKDF (reference sequence).

The sample holds a few counts of this clone. The rearrangement links TRBV10-1 to TRBJ1-1, with a tentative D call TRBD1 (6 bases). Germline lookup yields CDR1 WNHNN and CDR2 SYGVQD (reference sequence). CDR3 length: 17 amino acids. The V gene lost 7 bases and the J gene lost 0 bases, with 21 bases spanning the gap. In nucleotides, the CDR3 is TGCGCCAGCATAATCGCCGGCGGGGGCGGAGTGAACACTGAAGCTTTCTTT. Protein sequence: CASIIAGGGGVNTEAFF.

J is TRBJ2-7 and V is TRBV6-6; D call uncertain. V lost 0 bases and J 0 bases, leaving 9 bases between the germline ends. Looked up from germline, CDR1 is MNHNY and CDR2 is SVGAGI (reference sequence). This CDR3 spans 15 amino acids. The DNA of the CDR3 is TGTGCCAGCAGTTACTCGCGTATTCTCTCCTACGAGCAGTACTTC. It codes for CASSYSRILSYEQYF.

The J gene is TRBJ2-1, the V gene TRBV14; D perhaps matches TRBD1 (6 bases). The CDR3 consists of 17 residues. The V end lost 4 bases, the J end lost 4 bases, and 20 bases lay between the germline ends. Germline CDR1 SGHDN, CDR2 FVKESK. The CDR3 nucleotides read TGTGCCAGCAGCCCAAGGGGACACCCAGCGCTATACAATGAGCAGTTCTTC. Amino acid sequence: CASSPRGHPALYNEQFF. Full variable domain (missing parts from reference TRBV14 and TRBJ2-1): EAGVTQFPSHSVIEKGQTVTLRCDPISGHDNLYWYRRVMGKEIKFLLHFVKESKQDESGMPNNRFLAERTGGTYSTLKVQPAELEDSGVYFCASSPRGHPALYNEQFFGPGTRLTVL.

V usage is TRBV5-1 and J usage is TRBJ1-2; 8 positions agree with TRBD1. Trimming removed 4 bases from V and 4 bases from J; junction bases left unmatched: 9. The CDR3 contains 15 residues. The germline V gene encodes CDR1 SGHRS and CDR2 YFSETQ. In nucleotides, the CDR3 is TGCGCCAGCAGCGGATTTGGGACAGGAGCCTATGGCTACACCTTC. Its protein product is CASSGFGTGAYGYTF.

This sequence joins TRBV5-6 and TRBJ2-3; D gene ambiguous. From germline, CDR1 is SGHDT and CDR2 YYEEEE. The CDR3 length is 18 residues. Trimming removed 1 base from V and 2 bases from J, with 20 bases in between. CDR3 in amino acids: CASSLFLSTRTATDTQYF. CDR3 coding DNA: TGTGCCAGCAGCTTGTTTTTATCGACTCGAACCGCCACAGATACGCAGTATTTT.

The chain has TRBV2 and TRBJ2-3; 7 positions match TRBD2. The CDR3 has 16 residues. V lost 9 bases, J lost 2 bases, and 14 bases stayed unmatched. Germline loops: CDR1 SNHLY, CDR2 FYNNEI. The CDR3 spells CARETFSGSHTDTQYF. The CDR3, as DNA: TGTGCCAGAGAAACTTTTAGCGGGTCCCACACAGATACGCAGTATTTT. The whole variable domain, remainder taken from reference TRBV2 and TRBJ2-3, is EPEVTQTPSHQVTQMGQEVILRCVPISNHLYFYWYRQILGQKVEFLVSFYNNEISEKSEIFDDQFSVERPDGSNFTLKIRSTKLEDSAMYFCARETFSGSHTDTQYFGPGTRLTVL.

As for this clone: At one end, the junction sequence differs from germline, possibly due to a read error. The chain carries TRBV20-1 and TRBJ1-2; D is unresolved. There are 8 residues in the CDR3. CDR1 is DFQATT and CDR2 is SNEGSKA in the germline V gene (reference sequence). CDR3 loop: CSDSRRAF. Written as DNA, the CDR3 is TGCAGTGACTCGCGACGGGCCTTC.

The V gene is TRBV4-2, the J gene TRBJ2-7, with 9 positions matching TRBD2. The V segment lost 0 bases and the J segment 3 bases; nucleotides outside the gene matches: 9. This CDR3 comprises 17 residues. Germline V lookup: CDR1 LGHNA, CDR2 YNFKEQ. The CDR3 DNA follows: TGTGCCAGCAGCCAAGATCCCTATGGAGCGGGAGGCTACGAGCAGTACTTC. It yields the protein CASSQDPYGAGGYEQYF.

The J gene is TRBJ2-1, the V gene TRBV4-1; TRBD2 matches at 7 bases. CDR1 MGHRA and CDR2 YSYEKL come from the germline V gene. The CDR3 spans 14 residues. V lost 4 bases to trimming and J lost 9 bases; unmatched junction nucleotides: 9. The CDR3 protein is CASSPEGGEGEQFF. As DNA, the CDR3 is TGCGCCAGCAGCCCCGAGGGCGGGGAGGGTGAGCAGTTCTTC.

The rearrangement joins TRBV19 to TRBJ2-7, with 11 bases aligning to TRBD1. Germline V gene sequence: CDR1 LNHDA, CDR2 SQIVND (reference sequence). The length of the CDR3 is 15 residues. V lost 1 base to trimming and J lost 3 bases; unmatched junction nucleotides: 2. The CDR3 region is CASSIAGTGGYEQYF. The CDR3 DNA reads TGTGCCAGTAGTATAGCGGGGACAGGGGGCTACGAGCAGTACTTC.

This clone was picked up a small number of times. J is TRBJ2-5 and V is TRBV5-1; TRBD2 aligns across 8 bases. The germline V gene encodes CDR1 SGHRS and CDR2 YFSETQ. J was trimmed by 4 bases and V by 2 bases; bases with no gene match: 1. CDR3 length: 13 residues. The CDR3 DNA sequence: TGCGCCAGCAGCTTAGCGGGGGCAGAGACCCAGTACTTC. Translating it yields CASSLAGAETQYF.

The rearrangement uses TRBV11-2 and TRBJ2-5; D is unclear. The CDR3 totals 14 residues. The germline V gene has CDR1 SGHAT and CDR2 FQNNGV. The ends were cut back, 5 bases at V and 5 bases at J, with 15 bases in the middle. The CDR3 loop reads CASSTAPVRETQYF. The CDR3 DNA reads as TGTGCCAGCAGCACCGCCCCTGTTCGGGAGACCCAGTACTTC. The whole variable domain, remainder taken from reference TRBV11-2 and TRBJ2-5, is EAGVAQSPRYKIIEKRQSVAFWCNPISGHATLYWYQQILGQGPKLLIQFQNNGVVDDSQLPKDRFSAERLKGVDSTLKIQPAKLEDSAVYLCASSTAPVRETQYFGPGTRLLVL.

The chain uses TRBV5-1 and TRBJ1-6, with D uncertain. Germline V gene lookup returns CDR1 SGHRS and CDR2 YFSETQ. Trimming stripped 0 bases from V and 10 bases from J, with 20 bases between. This CDR3 has 17 residues. In nucleotides, the CDR3 is TGCGCCAGCAGCTTGGTGAGCGGGCCCACACCGGGGTCACCCCTCCACTTT. This codes for CASSLVSGPTPGSPLHF.

This clone was observed once. The rearrangement uses TRBV29-1 and TRBJ2-2, with D unresolved. The germline V and J ends were trimmed by 7 bases and 3 bases, with 15 bases remaining between them. Germline CDR1 and CDR2: SQVTM and ANQGSEA. This CDR3 has 14 residues. The DNA of the CDR3 is TGCAGCGCCATCGCAATTTCGGACACCGGGGAGCTGTTTTTT. It is translated as CSAIAISDTGELFF.

The chain employs TRBV14 and TRBJ2-3, with D perhaps matching TRBD1 (5 bases). The V gene lost 3 bases and the J gene lost 4 bases, with 14 bases spanning the gap. Per germline, CDR1 SGHDN and CDR2 FVKESK. The CDR3 loop spans 15 amino acids. The CDR3 spells CASSQEGHKSDTQYF. The CDR3 nucleotides read TGTGCCAGCAGCCAGGAAGGACATAAATCAGATACGCAGTATTTT.

V gene TRBV11-2 combines with J gene TRBJ2-7; the D is unclear. V dropped 5 bases and J dropped 6 bases, with 11 bases sitting between them. This CDR3 comprises 12 residues. CDR1 and CDR2 from the germline V gene are SGHAT and FQNNGV. The CDR3 DNA reads TGTGCCAGCAGCCCCACAGATGTCGAGCAGTACTTC. It is translated as CASSPTDVEQYF.

The chain uses TRBV12-5 and TRBJ2-3; possibly TRBD2 for D (6 bases). The CDR3 has 16 residues. Germline loops: CDR1 LGHNT, CDR2 FRNRAP. Trimming removed 0 bases from V and 5 bases from J, with 15 bases in between. In DNA, the CDR3 is TGTGCTAGTGGTTTGGTACTTGGAGGGTTGAGAGATACGCAGTATTTT. The encoded protein is CASGLVLGGLRDTQYF.

This clone was detected only a few times. The sample has other DNA sequences that encode this CDR3 too. The chain carries TRBV5-1 and TRBJ1-1; 8 nucleotides line up with TRBD1. CDR3 size: 14 residues. The trim removed 4 bases at V and 2 bases at J, leaving 4 bases unmatched. Germline lookup yields CDR1 SGHRS and CDR2 YFSETQ. The chain's CDR3 is CASSKDRANTEAFF. As DNA, the CDR3 is TGCGCCAGCAGCAAGGACAGGGCCAACACTGAAGCTTTCTTT.

The V call is TRBV30, the J call TRBJ2-6; a possible D gene is TRBD2 (5 bases). The CDR3 totals 14 residues. CDR1 is GTSNPN and CDR2 is SVGIG in the germline V gene (reference sequence). Trimming pared 4 bases from V and 2 bases from J, leaving 9 bases between. The CDR3 DNA reads as TGTGCCTGGAATCGGGAAGCTGGGGCCAACGTCCTGACTTTC. Translated: CAWNREAGANVLTF.

This chain uses TRBV13 with TRBJ2-7, with 7 bases identical to TRBD1. J gave up 3 bases and V 5 bases, and 13 bases lay outside the gene matches. The germline CDR1 and CDR2 sequences are PRHDT and FYEKMQ (reference sequence). The CDR3 is 16 residues long. Here the CDR3 reads CASSLSTGIDGYEQYF. CDR3 in DNA: TGTGCCAGCAGCCTATCGACAGGGATTGATGGCTACGAGCAGTACTTC.

The chain carries TRBV4-3 and TRBJ1-1; TRBD1 aligns across 7 bases. V shed 1 base and J 0 bases; nucleotides not matched to a gene: 2. The CDR3 extends over 15 amino acids. Germline CDR1 is LGHNA and CDR2 is YSLEER. The CDR3 sequence is CASSQGQGVNTEAFF. The CDR3 coding sequence is TGCGCCAGCAGCCAAGGACAGGGAGTGAACACTGAAGCTTTCTTT.

The chain links TRBV7-9 to TRBJ2-7, with TRBD1 matching over 8 bases. The length of the CDR3 is 15 residues. The J segment lost 6 bases and the V segment lost 3 bases, leaving 10 bases of the junction unmatched. Germline loops: CDR1 SEHNR, CDR2 FQNEAQ (reference sequence). Here the CDR3 DNA reads TGTGCCAGCAGCTTTACTCCCGGACAGGGTAGCGAGCAGTACTTC. Encoded protein: CASSFTPGQGSEQYF.